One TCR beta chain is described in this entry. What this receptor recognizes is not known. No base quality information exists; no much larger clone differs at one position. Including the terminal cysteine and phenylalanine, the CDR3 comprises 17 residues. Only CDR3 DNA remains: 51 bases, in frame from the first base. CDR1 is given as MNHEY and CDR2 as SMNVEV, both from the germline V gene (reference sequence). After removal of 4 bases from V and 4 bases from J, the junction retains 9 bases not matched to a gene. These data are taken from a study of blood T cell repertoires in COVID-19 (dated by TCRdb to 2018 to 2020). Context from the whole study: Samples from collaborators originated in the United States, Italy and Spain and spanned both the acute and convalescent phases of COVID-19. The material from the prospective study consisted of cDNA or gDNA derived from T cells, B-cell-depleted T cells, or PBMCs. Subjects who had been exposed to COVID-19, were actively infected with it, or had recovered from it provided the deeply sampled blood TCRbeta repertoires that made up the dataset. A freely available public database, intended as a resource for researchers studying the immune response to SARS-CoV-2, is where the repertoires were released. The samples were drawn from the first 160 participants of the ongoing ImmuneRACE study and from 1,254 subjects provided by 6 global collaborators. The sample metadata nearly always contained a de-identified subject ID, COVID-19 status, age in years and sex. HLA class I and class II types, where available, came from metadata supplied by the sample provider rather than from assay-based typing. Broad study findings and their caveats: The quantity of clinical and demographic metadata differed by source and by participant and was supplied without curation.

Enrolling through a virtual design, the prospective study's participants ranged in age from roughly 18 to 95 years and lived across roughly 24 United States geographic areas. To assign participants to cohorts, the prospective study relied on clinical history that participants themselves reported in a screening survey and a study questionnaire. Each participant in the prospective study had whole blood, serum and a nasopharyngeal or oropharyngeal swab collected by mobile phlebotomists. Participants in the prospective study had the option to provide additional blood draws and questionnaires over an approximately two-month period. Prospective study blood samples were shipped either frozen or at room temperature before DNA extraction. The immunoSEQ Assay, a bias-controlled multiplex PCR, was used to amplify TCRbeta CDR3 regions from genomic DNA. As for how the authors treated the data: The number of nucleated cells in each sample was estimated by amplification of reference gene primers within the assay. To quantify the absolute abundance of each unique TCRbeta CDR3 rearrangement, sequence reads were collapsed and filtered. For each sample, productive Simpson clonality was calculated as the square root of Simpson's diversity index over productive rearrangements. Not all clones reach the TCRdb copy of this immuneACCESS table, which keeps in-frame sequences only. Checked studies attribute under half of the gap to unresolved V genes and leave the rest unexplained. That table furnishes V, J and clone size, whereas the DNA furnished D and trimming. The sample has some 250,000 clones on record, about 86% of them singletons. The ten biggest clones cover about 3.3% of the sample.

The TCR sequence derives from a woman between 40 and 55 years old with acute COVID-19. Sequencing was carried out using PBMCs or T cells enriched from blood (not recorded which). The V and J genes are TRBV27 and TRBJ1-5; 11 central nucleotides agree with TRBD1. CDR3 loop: CASSSSIGTGGNQPQHF. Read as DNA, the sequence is TGTGCCAGCAGTTCCAGCATCGGGACAGGGGGTAATCAGCCCCAGCATTTT.